The T cell receptor (beta chain) described here comes from a study of neurological immune-mediated disorders. TCRdb reanalysed the 5' RACE reads using MiXCR and keeps one entry per CDR3 protein. Of tens of thousands of distinct CDR3 sequences listed, approximately 4.3% are singletons. This clonotype was observed at least ten times. Germline CDR1 reads LGHNA; CDR2 reads YNFKEQ. Trimming cost V 0 bases and J 4 bases; bases outside gene matches: 9. This CDR3 is built from 19 residues. Sequenced: PBMCs. The sequence was obtained from a man between 18 and 29 years old in good health. The chain carries TRBV4-2 and TRBJ2-3; TRBD2 matches at 14 bases. The DNA of the CDR3 is TGTGCCAGCAGCCAAGATCCGACTAGCGGGGGGGCAATGCCAGATACGCAGTATTTT. Residues: CASSQDPTSGGAMPDTQYF.